The 17 T cell receptor beta chains below all came from one sample that was sequenced in a study of human T cells and chemical hapten exposure. Sample time point: patch test 2, 6 weeks after DPC sensitization. Noted treatment: therapeutic diphenylcyclopropenone sensitization with weekly scalp DPC. A single record per CDR3 protein comes from TCRdb applying MiXCR to the RACE reads. The repertoire holds about 78,000 distinct CDR3 sequences, with 8.5% to 9% as singletons. The material was whole blood, obtained in connection with sensitization to the hapten diphenylcyclopropenone (DPC). These receptors originate from a woman aged 50 to 60 with alopecia areata. Some clones in this sample may be carry-over from other donors' samples.

At least ten counts were recorded for this clonotype. The chain joins TRBV27 to TRBJ2-5; D is possibly TRBD2 (7 bases). Trimming stripped 4 bases from V and 2 bases from J, with 14 bases between. Germline V gene data show CDR1 as MNHEY and CDR2 as SMNVEV (reference sequence). The CDR3 loop spans 15 amino acids. CDR3 region: CASSSLATGQETQYF. DNA for the CDR3: TGTGCCAGCAGTTCACTAGCGACAGGTCAAGAGACCCAGTACTTC.

This clonotype was detected a few times. V and J are TRBV4-2 and TRBJ2-7; no reliable D call. The V end was cut by 4 bases, the J end by 5 bases, with 12 bases between. The length of the CDR3 is 13 residues. Looked up from germline, CDR1 is LGHNA and CDR2 is YNFKEQ. CDR3 amino acids: CASSRSGTNEQYF. The DNA for the CDR3 is TGTGCCAGCAGCCGTTCGGGTACTAACGAGCAGTACTTC.

On this clonotype itself: One junction end does not reproduce the germline sequence, and a read error may be involved. The rearrangement uses TRBV10-3 and TRBJ2-5; the match to TRBD2 covers 15 bases. The CDR3 spans 16 residues. Germline V gene lookup returns CDR1 ENHRY and CDR2 SYGVKD. The CDR3 protein is CVITPGLAGGEETQYF. In nucleotides, the CDR3 is TGTGTCATCACCCCGGGACTAGCGGGGGGAGAAGAGACCCAGTACTTC.

At least ten counts were recorded for this clonotype. This chain joins TRBV5-8 and TRBJ1-1; D might be TRBD1 (5 bases). CDR3 size: 13 residues. Deletions cut 0 bases from V and 11 bases from J, with 14 bases between. The germline V gene encodes CDR1 SGHTS and CDR2 YDEGEE. CDR3 protein: CASSLEDTQNAFF. The CDR3 nucleotides read TGTGCCAGCAGCTTGGAGGACACCCAAAACGCTTTCTTT.

This clonotype occurred a few times. This chain joins TRBV9 and TRBJ1-5; 7 bases are a match to TRBD1. The CDR3 is 14 amino acids. With V trimmed by 3 bases and J by 5 bases, 5 bases remained unmatched. CDR1 is SGDLS and CDR2 is YYNGEE in the germline V gene. The CDR3 sequence is CASSATGTDQPQHF. Written as DNA, the CDR3 is TGTGCCAGCAGCGCAACCGGGACAGATCAGCCCCAGCATTTT.

This clonotype was counted a few times. This chain uses TRBV7-2 with TRBJ2-7; 11 nucleotides agree with TRBD2. Germline V gives CDR1 SGHTA, CDR2 FQGNSA. CDR3 length equals 14 residues. The junction had 1 base not matched to a gene; V was cut back by 2 bases and J by 4 bases. The CDR3 coding sequence is TGTGCCAGCAGCTTACTAGCGGGAGGTTACGAGCAGTACTTC. Its translation is CASSLLAGGYEQYF.

The V and J genes are TRBV14 and TRBJ2-6; 10 bases fit TRBD2. V was pared by 8 bases and J by 0 bases, with 10 bases of the junction left unmatched. This CDR3 has 18 amino acids. Per the germline V gene, CDR1 is SGHDN and CDR2 is FVKESK. The CDR3 spells CASWGSGRSPSGANVLTF. For the CDR3, the DNA is TGTGCCAGCTGGGGTAGCGGGAGGTCCCCCTCTGGGGCCAACGTCCTGACTTTC.

This clonotype was recorded a few times. The rearrangement joins TRBV11-2 to TRBJ2-4, with 8 bases matching TRBD1. CDR1 is SGHAT, CDR2 FQNNGV, per germline. The ends lost 6 bases at V and 9 bases at J; junction bases unmatched: 7. The CDR3 sequence is 13 residues long. The CDR3 spells CASSTGGMVIQYF. The CDR3 region has the DNA TGTGCCAGCAGTACAGGGGGGATGGTCATTCAGTACTTC.

In regard to this clonotype: A much larger clone lies a single base off, so this may be a read error. The CDR3 here is CVSSLPNQPQHF. The DNA of the CDR3 is TGTGTCAGCAGTTTACCCAATCAGCCCCAGCATTTT. This chain joins TRBV12-3 or TRBV12-4 and TRBJ1-5; no reliable D call. This CDR3 spans 12 amino acids.

This clonotype was observed at least ten times. The chain joins TRBV12-3 or TRBV12-4 to TRBJ1-3; the match to TRBD1 covers 11 bases. CDR3 size: 15 residues. Unmatched junction bases numbered 1, after V lost 3 bases and J lost 3 bases. CDR3 protein: CASSLGQGVGNTIYF. The CDR3 DNA is TGTGCCAGCAGTTTGGGACAGGGGGTTGGAAACACCATATATTTT.

The chain carries TRBV20-1 and TRBJ2-1; 11 bases agree with TRBD2. Germline CDR1 DFQATT, CDR2 SNEGSKA (reference sequence). After removal of 5 bases from V and 6 bases from J, the junction contained 24 bases not matched to a gene. The CDR3 sequence is 20 residues long. Here the CDR3 reads CSAGAGGASGRTREVNEQFF. The CDR3 DNA sequence: TGCAGTGCTGGGGCGGGTGGGGCTAGCGGGAGGACCAGGGAGGTCAATGAGCAGTTCTTC.

The rearrangement uses TRBV6-5 and TRBJ1-3; the match to TRBD1 covers 7 bases. With 6 bases clipped from V and 4 bases from J, the junction kept 12 bases outside the gene matches. The CDR3 contains 16 residues. Per germline, CDR1 MNHEY and CDR2 SVGAGI. The CDR3 DNA sequence: TGTGCCAGCAGCCACTATACAGGGGTAAAAGGAAACACCATATATTTT. It codes for CASSHYTGVKGNTIYF.

The chain links TRBV6-1 to TRBJ1-1, with D perhaps matching TRBD1 (6 bases). This CDR3 region has 12 residues. Trimming pared 4 bases from V and 8 bases from J, leaving 11 bases between. Germline V CDR1 and CDR2: MNHNS, SASEGT. In nucleotides, the CDR3 is TGTGCCAGCAGTGTGGGGGGCAAAGAAGCTTTCTTT. This gives the protein CASSVGGKEAFF.

This clonotype has just a few counts. This chain connects TRBV21-1 to TRBJ2-5; the listed D gene, TRBD1, was not tested against the DNA. TRBV21-1 is designated a pseudogene. The CDR3 consists of 14 residues. CDR3: CASSKVSGSETQYF. CDR3 sequence (DNA): TGTGCCAGCAGCAAAGTATCCGGGTCCGAGACCCAGTACTTC.

This clonotype was observed at least ten times. The rearrangement joins TRBV18 to TRBJ1-1; tentatively, D is TRBD1 (5 bases). V was pared by 0 bases and J by 2 bases, with 16 bases between. Germline CDR1 is KGHSH and CDR2 is LQKENI. CDR3 length equals 17 residues. The CDR3 DNA is TGTGCCAGCTCACCACCGAGGGGATATACAGGAAACACTGAAGCTTTCTTT. As protein: CASSPPRGYTGNTEAFF.

This clonotype was seen only a few times. The gene calls are TRBV7-8 and TRBJ2-3; TRBD2 agrees at 9 bases. The CDR3 is made up of 18 amino acids. Germline values: CDR1 SGHVS, CDR2 FQNEAQ. V shed 4 bases, J shed 5 bases, and the junction held 16 bases outside the gene matches. The CDR3 nucleotides read TGTGCCAGCAGCTCATTAAGCATGGGCGGGAGGGCCGGAGATACGCAGTATTTT. It is translated as CASSSLSMGGRAGDTQYF.

In its sample, this clonotype was seen many times. The chain recombines TRBV6-2 or TRBV6-3 with TRBJ2-3; the match to TRBD2 covers 7 bases. The junction had 9 bases not matched to a gene; V was cut back by 7 bases and J by 2 bases. The length of the CDR3 is 15 residues. Germline CDR1 and CDR2: MNHEY and SVGEGT. CDR3 sequence: CASTSRTRSTDTQYF. The DNA of the CDR3 is TGTGCCAGCACCTCTCGGACTAGGTCCACAGATACGCAGTATTTT.